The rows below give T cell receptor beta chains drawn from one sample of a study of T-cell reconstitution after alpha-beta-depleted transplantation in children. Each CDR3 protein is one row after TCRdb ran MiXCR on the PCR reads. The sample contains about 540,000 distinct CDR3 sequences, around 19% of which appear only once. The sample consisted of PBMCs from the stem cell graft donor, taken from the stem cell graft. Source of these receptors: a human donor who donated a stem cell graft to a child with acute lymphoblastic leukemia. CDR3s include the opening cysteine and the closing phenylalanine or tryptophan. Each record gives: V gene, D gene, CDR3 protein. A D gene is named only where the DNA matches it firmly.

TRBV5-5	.	CASSPSYSGANVLTF
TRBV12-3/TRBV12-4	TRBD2	CASSWTSGRKNEQFF
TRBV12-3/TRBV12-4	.	CASRGYGTYEQYF
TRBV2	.	CASLSPQVEQYF
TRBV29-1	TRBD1	CSGGTGGIGSYEQYF
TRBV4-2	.	CASSPGRTNTGELFF
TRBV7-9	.	CASSFTQGGLEQYF
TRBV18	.	CASSPGPPPNYGYTF
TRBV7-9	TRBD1	CASSLGQGASGYTF
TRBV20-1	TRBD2	CSAPITSGASTQYF
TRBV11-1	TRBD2	CASSLIAGSTNEQFF
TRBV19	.	CASSIGVWREDEFF
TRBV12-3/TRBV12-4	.	CASSLGGGLGSYEQYF
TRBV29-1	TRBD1	CSARTGGWEQFF
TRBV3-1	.	CASSQVNGVYNEQFF
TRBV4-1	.	CASSHSQGNQPQHF
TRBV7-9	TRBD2	CASSANLAGTRTDTQYF
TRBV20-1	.	CSAKDRPNEKLFF
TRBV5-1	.	CASSYLPDSSGANVLTF
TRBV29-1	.	CSAVGRVNEKLFF
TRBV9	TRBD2	CASNHAGGRRETQYF
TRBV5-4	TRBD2	CASSPRSGSGNEQFF
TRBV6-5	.	CASSYATTDYNEQFF
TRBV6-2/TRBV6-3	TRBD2	CASRDSGTQQYF
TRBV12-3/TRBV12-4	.	CASSLRYGYGYTF
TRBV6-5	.	CASSYGTGVGEQYF
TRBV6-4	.	CASRVGALSYNEQFF
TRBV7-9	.	CASSTIYGGAATQHF
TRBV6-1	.	CAAGGTLNYEQYF
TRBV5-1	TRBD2	CASKGAGGSYNEQFF
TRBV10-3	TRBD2	CAISDPGLAGGSPTDTQYF
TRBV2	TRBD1	CASRGTGVEQYF
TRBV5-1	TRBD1	CASSPRGQGNEQFF
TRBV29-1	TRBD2	CSVEFGLAGGFEQFF
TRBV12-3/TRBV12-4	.	CASSPQIVDQPQHF
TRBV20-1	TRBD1	CSARDSTGARSTDTQYF
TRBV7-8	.	CASTPTHTGEQFF
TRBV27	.	CANSPHGTPPYEQYF
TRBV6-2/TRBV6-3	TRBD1	CASSRQGAAELFF
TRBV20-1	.	CSASWANEKLFF